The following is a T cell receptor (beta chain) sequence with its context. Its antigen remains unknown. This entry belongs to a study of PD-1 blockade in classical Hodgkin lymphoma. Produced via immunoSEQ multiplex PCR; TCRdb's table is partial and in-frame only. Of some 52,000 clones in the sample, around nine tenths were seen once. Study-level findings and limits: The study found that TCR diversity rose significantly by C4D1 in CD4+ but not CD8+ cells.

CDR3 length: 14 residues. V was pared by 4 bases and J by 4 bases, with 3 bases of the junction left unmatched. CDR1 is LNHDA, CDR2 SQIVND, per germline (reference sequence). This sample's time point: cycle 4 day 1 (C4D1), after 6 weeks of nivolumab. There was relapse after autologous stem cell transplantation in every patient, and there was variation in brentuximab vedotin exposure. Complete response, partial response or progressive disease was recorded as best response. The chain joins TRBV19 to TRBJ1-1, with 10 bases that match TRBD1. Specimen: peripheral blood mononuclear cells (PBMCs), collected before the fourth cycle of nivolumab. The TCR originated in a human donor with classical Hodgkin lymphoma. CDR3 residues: CASSTGQGGTEAFF. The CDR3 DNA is TGTGCCAGTAGTACCGGACAGGGGGGCACTGAAGCTTTCTTT. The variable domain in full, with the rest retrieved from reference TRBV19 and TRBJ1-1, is DGGITQSPKYLFRKEGQNVTLSCEQNLNHDAMYWYRQDPGQGLRLIYYSQIVNDFQKGDIAEGYSVSREKKESFPLTVTSAQKNPTAFYLCASSTGQGGTEAFFGQGTRLTVV.